This T cell receptor beta chain was sequenced in a study of cytomegalovirus exposure and HLA in healthy donors. Study-wide points: While the bulk of TCR sequences proved rare, some public TCRs turned up in many donors. Reportedly, TCR beta sequences accurately predicted HLA-A and HLA-B alleles in most subjects.

In the PCR, 60 Vbeta and 13 Jbeta primers were used. The assay was immunoSEQ multiplex PCR, and TCRdb's table has in-frame clones only and misses some. The listing contains 150,000 or so clones. Donors likely had unrecorded immune exposures despite being nominally healthy when sampled. CDR3 length: 15 residues. CDR1 MNHEY and CDR2 SVGAGI come from the germline V gene. Trimming removed 10 bases from V and 1 base from J, with 17 bases in between. Concerning this clone: Its specificity is not known. Other DNA sequences in this specimen translate into the identical CDR3.

The specimen sequenced was PBMCs. The chain recombines TRBV6-5 with TRBJ1-5; weak D call: TRBD1 (5 bases). This receptor was obtained from a woman aged 50 to 60 in good health and CMV-seronegative. DNA of the CDR3: TGTGCCACAAGGATCGGGGGAGCGAGCAATCAGCCCCAGCATTTT. Its translation is CATRIGGASNQPQHF.